The 29 T cell receptor beta chains presented below share a single source sample, sequenced in a study of T cell changes during pregnancy in multiple sclerosis. The repertoire was sequenced with immunoSEQ multiplex PCR; TCRdb's copy has only in-frame clones and lacks some. The sample has 90,000 or so clones; under 95% are singletons. The input for sequencing was peripheral blood, taken in the first trimester of pregnancy. The receptors were sampled from a female donor with multiple sclerosis, enrolled in a pregnancy study.

This clone has a single count. The chain carries TRBV2 and TRBJ2-3; TRBD2 matches 10 bases. The CDR3 extends over 15 amino acids. In germline, CDR1 is SNHLY, CDR2 FYNNEI. With 6 bases clipped from V and 3 bases from J, the junction kept 6 bases outside the gene matches. Here the CDR3 reads CASRLLAGMTDTQYF. CDR3 coding DNA: TGTGCCAGCAGACTACTAGCGGGAATGACAGATACGCAGTATTTT.

The V call is TRBV4-3, the J call TRBJ2-2; 9 bases are a match to TRBD1. V was pared by 3 bases and J by 3 bases, with 5 bases of the junction left unmatched. The CDR3 consists of 16 residues. Per germline, CDR1 LGHNA and CDR2 YSLEER. The CDR3 DNA sequence: TGCGCCAGCAGCCACCACAGGGGGCAGGACACCGGGGAGCTGTTTTTT. This translates into CASSHHRGQDTGELFF.

This rearrangement joins TRBV7-8 to TRBJ1-1, with TRBD1 as a possible D gene (6 bases). Germline V gene lookup returns CDR1 SGHVS and CDR2 FQNEAQ. This CDR3 contains 17 residues. V was shortened by 1 base and J by 1 base, with 16 bases between the two germline ends. The CDR3, as DNA: TGTGCCAGCAGCTTAGTATCCTCTGTACAGGGGAACACTGAAGCTTTCTTT. Translating it yields CASSLVSSVQGNTEAFF.

V and J are TRBV28 and TRBJ1-2, with a tentative D call TRBD1 (6 bases). The V end lost 3 bases, the J end lost 8 bases, and 13 bases lay between the germline ends. The CDR3 has 13 residues. Germline V gives CDR1 MDHEN, CDR2 SYDVKM. The DNA for the CDR3 is TGTGCCAGCAGTTTGCTGGGGGCGTGGGGCTACACCTTC. Its protein is CASSLLGAWGYTF.

The chain links TRBV19 to TRBJ2-7; D possibly corresponds to TRBD2 (6 bases). The germline gives CDR1 LNHDA, CDR2 SQIVND (reference sequence). This CDR3 contains 14 residues. V was pared by 3 bases and J by 1 base, with 10 bases between. For the CDR3, the DNA is TGTGCCAGTAGTATGGGGACTGGATCCTACGAGCAGTACTTC. This translates into CASSMGTGSYEQYF. Supplemented by reference TRBV19 and TRBJ2-7, the full variable domain reads DGGITQSPKYLFRKEGQNVTLSCEQNLNHDAMYWYRQDPGQGLRLIYYSQIVNDFQKGDIAEGYSVSREKKESFPLTVTSAQKNPTAFYLCASSMGTGSYEQYFGPGTRLTVT.

V and J are TRBV19 and TRBJ2-6; 7 bases are a match to TRBD2. The germline gives CDR1 LNHDA, CDR2 SQIVND (reference sequence). The CDR3 has 17 amino acids. V shed 5 bases and J 0 bases; nucleotides not matched to a gene: 7. DNA for the CDR3: TGTGCCAGTAGTTTTTTAGCGGGTGTCTCTGGGGCCAACGTCCTGACTTTC. Amino acids: CASSFLAGVSGANVLTF.

The V and J genes are TRBV6-1 and TRBJ1-6; TRBD1 might be the D (5 bases). V lost 4 bases and J 7 bases, leaving 14 bases between the germline ends. The CDR3 contains 15 residues. Germline V gene data show CDR1 as MNHNS and CDR2 as SASEGT. CDR3 amino acids: CASSGRRGGNSPLHF. In DNA form, the CDR3 reads TGTGCCAGCAGTGGCCGGAGGGGAGGGAATTCACCCCTCCACTTT.

V usage is TRBV18 and J usage is TRBJ2-3; 11 bases line up with TRBD1. CDR1 and CDR2 from the germline V gene are KGHSH and LQKENI. J was trimmed by 1 base and V by 6 bases; bases with no gene match: 12. There are 18 residues in the CDR3. CDR3 residues: CASSTGLGQGAGTDTQYF. The CDR3 nucleotides are TGTGCCAGCTCGACGGGACTAGGACAGGGGGCGGGCACAGATACGCAGTATTTT.

V gene TRBV18 combines with J gene TRBJ2-5, with D possibly matching TRBD1 (6 bases). V lost 2 bases, J lost 4 bases, and 17 bases lay in between. From germline, CDR1 is KGHSH and CDR2 LQKENI. This CDR3 has 16 amino acids. The CDR3, as DNA: TGTGCCAGCTCACCAAAGCAGGGGAATTCTGGAGAGACCCAGTACTTC. This codes for CASSPKQGNSGETQYF.

The chain has TRBV6-5 and TRBJ2-1; 8 bases line up with TRBD2. The V and J ends lost 5 bases and 8 bases, in that order; junction bases with no gene match: 8. The CDR3 has 14 amino acids. Germline CDR1 and CDR2: MNHEY and SVGAGI. In nucleotides, the CDR3 is TGTGCCAGCAGTCCCGGGACTAGTCGCCATGAGCAGTTCTTC. The encoded protein is CASSPGTSRHEQFF.

This chain uses TRBV27 with TRBJ1-1; 8 bases fit TRBD1. Losses at the gene ends were 3 bases for V and 5 bases for J; bases not matched to a gene: 5. Germline assignment: CDR1 MNHEY and CDR2 SMNVEV (reference sequence). CDR3 length: 14 amino acids. CDR3 sequence (DNA): TGTGCCAGCAGTTTTCAGGGGGCTGGGACTGAAGCTTTCTTT. Its protein product is CASSFQGAGTEAFF.

The rearrangement uses TRBV19 and TRBJ1-1; possible D gene TRBD1, 6 bases. V lost 5 bases and J lost 4, with 11 bases in between. The length of the CDR3 is 13 residues. Germline loops: CDR1 LNHDA, CDR2 SQIVND (reference sequence). DNA of the CDR3: TGTGCCAGTAGTTACAGGGAGGGCACTGAAGCTTTCTTT. Amino acid sequence: CASSYREGTEAFF. The full variable domain, rest sourced from reference TRBV19 and TRBJ1-1, is DGGITQSPKYLFRKEGQNVTLSCEQNLNHDAMYWYRQDPGQGLRLIYYSQIVNDFQKGDIAEGYSVSREKKESFPLTVTSAQKNPTAFYLCASSYREGTEAFFGQGTRLTVV.

This chain links TRBV5-6 with TRBJ1-5, with 7 bases identical to TRBD1. The CDR3 sequence is 16 residues long. With 4 bases clipped from V and 0 bases from J, the junction kept 7 bases outside the gene matches. Looked up from germline, CDR1 is SGHDT and CDR2 is YYEEEE. In nucleotides, the CDR3 is TGTGCCAGCAGCAAGACAGGGAGTTATAGCAATCAGCCCCAGCATTTT. Its translation: CASSKTGSYSNQPQHF.

V gene TRBV19 combines with J gene TRBJ1-5; D possibly corresponds to TRBD1 (5 bases). This CDR3 has 14 residues. Trimming shortened V by 6 bases and J by 3 bases, and 12 bases separated the two germline ends. CDR1 LNHDA and CDR2 SQIVND come from the germline V gene (reference sequence). Written as DNA, the CDR3 is TGTGCCAGTAGCGGTAGACAGCACAATCAGCCCCAGCATTTT. Translating it yields CASSGRQHNQPQHF.

The chain combines TRBV5-6 with TRBJ2-5; 12 bases map to TRBD2. The V gene end was trimmed by 4 bases and the J gene end by 4 bases; junction bases not matched to a gene: 8. The CDR3 is made up of 16 amino acids. The germline V gene encodes CDR1 SGHDT and CDR2 YYEEEE. CDR3 protein: CASSPRLAGVGETQYF. CDR3 DNA: TGTGCCAGCAGCCCCAGACTAGCGGGAGTTGGAGAGACCCAGTACTTC. The whole variable domain, remainder taken from reference TRBV5-6 and TRBJ2-5, is DAGVTQSPTHLIKTRGQQVTLRCSPKSGHDTVSWYQQALGQGPQFIFQYYEEEERQRGNFPDRFSGHQFPNYSSELNVNALLLGDSALYLCASSPRLAGVGETQYFGPGTRLLVL.

The chain recombines TRBV5-1 with TRBJ1-2, with D tentatively TRBD1 (6 bases). V shed 4 bases and J shed 3 bases, with 10 bases lying between them. This CDR3 has 13 amino acids. From germline, CDR1 is SGHRS and CDR2 YFSETQ. Here the CDR3 DNA reads TGCGCCAGCAGCCGGGACACCTACTATGGCTACACCTTC. It codes for CASSRDTYYGYTF.

The rearrangement links TRBV2 to TRBJ2-2, with TRBD1 matching over 9 bases. Germline CDR1 is SNHLY and CDR2 is FYNNEI. The CDR3 totals 13 residues. V lost 6 bases and J lost 5; bases outside the gene matches: 1. The CDR3, as DNA: TGTGCCAGCAGGGGACAGGGTACCGGGGAGCTGTTTTTT. Translation gives CASRGQGTGELFF.

This chain joins TRBV21-1 and TRBJ1-2; the DNA was not used to check the table's D call, TRBD1. TRBV21-1 is listed as a pseudogene. The CDR3 has 16 residues. CDR3 amino acids: CASSSRQGQGDYGYTF. The CDR3 DNA reads TGTGCCAGCAGCAGCCGGCAGGGACAGGGCGACTATGGCTACACCTTC.

The chain is built from TRBV6-1 and TRBJ1-1, with 9 positions matching TRBD1. The CDR3 runs to 16 residues. In germline, CDR1 is MNHNS, CDR2 SASEGT. V was pared by 3 bases and J by 6 bases, with 11 bases of the junction left unmatched. The CDR3: CASSDLGQGKWAEAFF. Here the CDR3 DNA reads TGTGCCAGCAGTGACCTCGGACAGGGGAAGTGGGCTGAAGCTTTCTTT.

The chain has TRBV29-1 and TRBJ2-1, with D possibly TRBD1 on 6 matching bases. V lost 4 bases and J lost 3, with 10 bases in between. Germline CDR1 and CDR2: SQVTM and ANQGSEA. The CDR3 consists of 13 residues. CDR3 amino acids: CSVGTEVYNEQFF. In DNA, the CDR3 is TGCAGCGTTGGGACAGAAGTCTACAATGAGCAGTTCTTC.

The chain carries TRBV28 and TRBJ2-7; D might be TRBD2 (7 bases). Between the trimmed V and J ends, which lost 1 base and 7 bases, there was a span of 14 bases. Germline loops: CDR1 MDHEN, CDR2 SYDVKM. There are 14 residues in the CDR3. The DNA for the CDR3 is TGTGCCAGCAGTTTATCAGGGGCCGGGGGGGAGCAGTACTTC. It codes for CASSLSGAGGEQYF.

V gene TRBV6-1 combines with J gene TRBJ2-7, with D possibly matching TRBD2 (5 bases). With 2 bases removed from V and 6 bases from J, the gap between germline ends came to 11 bases. This CDR3 comprises 13 residues. Germline-derived CDR1 and CDR2 are MNHNS and SASEGT. The CDR3 coding sequence is TGTGCCAGCAGTGAAACTAGGGCAGTCGAGCAGTACTTC. Its translation is CASSETRAVEQYF.

The chain carries TRBV11-2 and TRBJ2-7, with 8 bases aligning to TRBD1. CDR1 and CDR2 from the germline V gene are SGHAT and FQNNGV. Trimming at V came to 3 bases and at J to 7 bases, leaving 8 bases not matched to a gene. The CDR3 has 14 residues. The CDR3 loop is CASSLSGGGREQYF. As DNA, the CDR3 is TGTGCCAGCAGCTTGTCAGGGGGCGGAAGGGAGCAGTACTTC.

The V gene is TRBV19, the J gene TRBJ1-2; tentative D call: TRBD1 (6 bases). CDR1 is LNHDA, CDR2 SQIVND, per germline (reference sequence). This CDR3 region has 13 residues. V was clipped by 7 bases and J by 2 bases, with 11 bases between them. CDR3 protein: CASIGTGNYGYTF. CDR3 coding DNA: TGTGCCAGTATAGGTACAGGGAACTATGGCTACACCTTC.

V usage is TRBV7-2 and J usage is TRBJ2-3, with 12 bases that match TRBD2. CDR3 length: 16 amino acids. Germline CDR1 and CDR2: SGHTA and FQGNSA. V lost 4 bases, J lost 2 bases, and 4 bases stayed unmatched. For the CDR3, the DNA is TGTGCCAGCAGCTCAGGACTAGCGGGGACCACAGATACGCAGTATTTT. Translating it yields CASSSGLAGTTDTQYF.

This chain uses TRBV7-8 with TRBJ1-2; the match to TRBD1 covers 8 bases. Germline assignment: CDR1 SGHVS and CDR2 FQNEAQ. V gave up 1 base and J gave up 4 bases; unmatched junction bases: 11. The CDR3 has 17 residues. The CDR3 coding sequence is TGTGCCAGCAGCTTAGGCGCAGGGGGCGCTTCGGGCTATGGCTACACCTTC. Translating gives CASSLGAGGASGYGYTF.

CDR3 DNA sequence: TGTGCCAGCAGTGACCCGAGCTCTACGCAGTATTTT. This encodes CASSDPSSTQYF. The chain has TRBV2 and TRBJ2-3, with D uncertain. Trimming took off 3 bases at V and 8 bases at J, with 9 bases between the two ends. CDR1 SNHLY and CDR2 FYNNEI come from the germline V gene. CDR3 size: 12 residues.

The gene calls are TRBV21-1 and TRBJ2-7; the table's TRBD1 call for D was not verified on the DNA. TRBV21-1 counts as a pseudogene. The CDR3 is 16 amino acids. CDR3 protein: CASSKVGGRSSYEQYF. In DNA form, the CDR3 reads TGTGCCAGCAGCAAAGTAGGGGGCAGGTCGTCCTACGAGCAGTACTTC.

The chain is built from TRBV5-1 and TRBJ1-1, with 8 bases matching TRBD1. The CDR3 covers 18 residues. Trimming removed 4 bases from V and 4 bases from J; junction bases left unmatched: 18. Germline V gene lookup returns CDR1 SGHRS and CDR2 YFSETQ. The CDR3 nucleotides read TGCGCCAGCAGCCAGAGAAGAACCCCCCAGGGGGCCGTCACTGAAGCTTTCTTT. Residues: CASSQRRTPQGAVTEAFF.